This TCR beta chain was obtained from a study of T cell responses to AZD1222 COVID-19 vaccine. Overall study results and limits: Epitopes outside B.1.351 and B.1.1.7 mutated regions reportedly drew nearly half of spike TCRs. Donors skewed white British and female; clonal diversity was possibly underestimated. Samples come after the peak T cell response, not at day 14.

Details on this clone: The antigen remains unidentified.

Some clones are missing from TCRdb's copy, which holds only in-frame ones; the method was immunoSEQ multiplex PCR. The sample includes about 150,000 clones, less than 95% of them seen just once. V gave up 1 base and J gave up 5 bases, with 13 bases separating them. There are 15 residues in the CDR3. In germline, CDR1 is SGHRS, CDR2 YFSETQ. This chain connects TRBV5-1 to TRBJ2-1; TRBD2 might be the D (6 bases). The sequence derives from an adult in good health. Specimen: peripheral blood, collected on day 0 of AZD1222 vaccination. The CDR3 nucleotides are TGCGCCAGCAGCTTGAGTGCGGGGCGCAACAATGAGCAGTTCTTC. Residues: CASSLSAGRNNEQFF. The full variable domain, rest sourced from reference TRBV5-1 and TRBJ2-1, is KAGVTQTPRYLIKTRGQQVTLSCSPISGHRSVSWYQQTPGQGLQFLFEYFSETQRNKGNFPGRFSGRQFSNSRSEMNVSTLELGDSALYLCASSLSAGRNNEQFFGPGTRLTVL.